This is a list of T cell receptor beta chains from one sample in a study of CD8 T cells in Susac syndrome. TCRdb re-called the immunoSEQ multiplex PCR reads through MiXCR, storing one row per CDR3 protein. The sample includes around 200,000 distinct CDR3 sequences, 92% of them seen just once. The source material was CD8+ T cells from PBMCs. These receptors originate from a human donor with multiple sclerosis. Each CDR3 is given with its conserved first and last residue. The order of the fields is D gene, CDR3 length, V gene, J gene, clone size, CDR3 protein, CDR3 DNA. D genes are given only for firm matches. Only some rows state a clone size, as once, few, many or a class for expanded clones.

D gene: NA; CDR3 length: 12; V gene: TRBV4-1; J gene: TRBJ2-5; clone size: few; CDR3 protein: CASSQNGETQYF; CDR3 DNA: TGCGCCAGCAGCCAAAACGGGGAGACCCAGTACTTC
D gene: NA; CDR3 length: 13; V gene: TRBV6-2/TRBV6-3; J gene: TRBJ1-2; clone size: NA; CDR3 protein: CASSLRPMEGYTF; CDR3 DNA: TGTGCCAGCAGCCTAAGACCTATGGAGGGCTACACCTTC
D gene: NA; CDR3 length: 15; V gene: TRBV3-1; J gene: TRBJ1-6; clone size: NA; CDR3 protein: CASSPWEGRNSPLHF; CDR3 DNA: TGTGCCAGCAGCCCGTGGGAGGGGCGAAATTCACCCCTCCACTTT
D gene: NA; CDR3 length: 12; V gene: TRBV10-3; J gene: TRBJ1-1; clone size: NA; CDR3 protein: CAGAGKDTEAFF; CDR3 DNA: TGTGCCGGGGCGGGGAAGGACACTGAAGCTTTCTTT
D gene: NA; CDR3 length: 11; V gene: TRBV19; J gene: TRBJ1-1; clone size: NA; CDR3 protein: CASDDWQGAFF; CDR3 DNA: TGTGCCAGTGATGATTGGCAAGGAGCTTTCTTT
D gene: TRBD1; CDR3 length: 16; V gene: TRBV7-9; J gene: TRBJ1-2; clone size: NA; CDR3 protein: CASSLVDRGGNYGYTF; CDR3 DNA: TGTGCCAGCAGCTTAGTGGACAGGGGTGGGAACTATGGCTACACCTTC
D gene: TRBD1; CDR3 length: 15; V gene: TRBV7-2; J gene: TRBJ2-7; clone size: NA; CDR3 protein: CASSLSTGGPREQYF; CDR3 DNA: TGTGCCAGCAGCTTATCGACAGGGGGCCCACGGGAGCAGTACTTC
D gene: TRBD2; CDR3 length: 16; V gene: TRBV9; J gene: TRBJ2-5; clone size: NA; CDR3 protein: CASSGRPSGRGETQYF; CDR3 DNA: TGTGCCAGCAGCGGCCGCCCCAGCGGGAGGGGAGAGACCCAGTACTTC
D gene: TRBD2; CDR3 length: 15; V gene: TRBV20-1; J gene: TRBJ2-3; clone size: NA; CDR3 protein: CSASLTSGSTDTQYF; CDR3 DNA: TGCAGTGCTAGCCTGACTAGCGGGAGCACAGATACGCAGTATTTT
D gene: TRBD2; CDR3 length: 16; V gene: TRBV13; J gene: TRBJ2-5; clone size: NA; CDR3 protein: CASSSDPGLAQETQYF; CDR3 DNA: TGTGCCAGCAGCTCGGACCCGGGACTAGCCCAAGAGACCCAGTACTTC
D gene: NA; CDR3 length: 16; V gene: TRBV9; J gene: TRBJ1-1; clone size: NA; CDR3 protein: CASSVGGQGMNTEAFF; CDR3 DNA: TGTGCCAGCAGCGTAGGCGGGCAGGGCATGAACACTGAAGCTTTCTTT
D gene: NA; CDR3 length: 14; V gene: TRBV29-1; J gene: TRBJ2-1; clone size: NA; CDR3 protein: CSVVGGAPYNEQFF; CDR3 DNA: TGCAGCGTTGTAGGGGGGGCGCCCTACAATGAGCAGTTCTTC
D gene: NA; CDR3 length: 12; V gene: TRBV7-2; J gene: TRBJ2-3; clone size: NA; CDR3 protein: CASSSPADTQYF; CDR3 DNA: TGTGCCAGCAGCTCCCCCGCGGATACGCAGTATTTT
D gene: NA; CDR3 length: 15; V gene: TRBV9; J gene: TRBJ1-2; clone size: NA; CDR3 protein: CASSAPRSGVDGYTF; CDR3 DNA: TGTGCCAGCAGCGCCCCCAGAAGCGGGGTCGATGGCTACACCTTC
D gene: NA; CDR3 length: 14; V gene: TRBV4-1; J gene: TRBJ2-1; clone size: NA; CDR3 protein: CASSQDVLAWEQFF; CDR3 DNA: TGCGCCAGCAGCCAAGATGTCCTAGCGTGGGAGCAGTTCTTC
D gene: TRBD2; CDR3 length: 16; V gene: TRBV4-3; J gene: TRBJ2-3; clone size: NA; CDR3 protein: CASSQDPGGRSDTQYF; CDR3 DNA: TGCGCCAGCAGCCAAGACCCTGGCGGGAGATCAGATACGCAGTATTTT
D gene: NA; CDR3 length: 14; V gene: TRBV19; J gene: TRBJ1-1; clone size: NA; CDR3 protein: CASSPQGLYTEVFF; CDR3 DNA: TGTGCCAGTAGTCCCCAGGGTTTGTACACTGAAGTTTTCTTT
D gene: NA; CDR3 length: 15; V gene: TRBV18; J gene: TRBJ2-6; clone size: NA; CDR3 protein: CASSLTDSGANVLTF; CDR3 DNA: TGTGCCAGCTCACTGACAGACTCTGGGGCCAACGTCCTGACTTTC
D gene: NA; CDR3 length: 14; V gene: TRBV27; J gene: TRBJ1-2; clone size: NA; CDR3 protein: CASSPNPGYYGYTF; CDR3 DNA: TGTGCCAGCAGTCCAAACCCCGGTTACTATGGCTACACCTTC
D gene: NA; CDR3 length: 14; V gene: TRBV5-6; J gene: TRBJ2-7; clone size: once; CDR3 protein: CASSLGTGRHEQYF; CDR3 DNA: TGTGCCAGCAGCTTGGGCACAGGGCGTCACGAGCAGTACTTC
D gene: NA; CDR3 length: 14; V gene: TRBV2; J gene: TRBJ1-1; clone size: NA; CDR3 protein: CASSEVQGYTEAFF; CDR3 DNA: TGTGCCAGCAGTGAAGTCCAGGGATACACTGAAGCTTTCTTT
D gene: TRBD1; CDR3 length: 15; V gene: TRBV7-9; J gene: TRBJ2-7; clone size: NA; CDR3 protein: CASSAETGMAYEQYF; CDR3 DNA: TGTGCCAGCAGCGCGGAGACAGGGATGGCCTACGAGCAGTACTTC
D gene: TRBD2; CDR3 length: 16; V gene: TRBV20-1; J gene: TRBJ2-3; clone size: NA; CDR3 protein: CSAFSGGTRDTDTQYF; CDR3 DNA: TGCAGTGCTTTCTCGGGGGGGACTAGAGACACAGATACGCAGTATTTT